Shown below are 23 T cell receptor beta chains from a single sample sequenced in a study of PD-1 blockade in classical Hodgkin lymphoma. Sequencing used immunoSEQ multiplex PCR; TCRdb keeps in-frame clones, though not all of them. The sample contains approximately 6,800 clones, about 77% of which appear only once. With no exception, relapse followed autologous stem cell transplantation in all patients, and brentuximab vedotin exposure varied. By magnetic negative selection, CD4+ T cells were purified from thawed PBMCs. The source material was CD4+ T cells from blood, sampled at baseline. The receptors derive from a human donor with classical Hodgkin lymphoma.

The chain links TRBV6-6 to TRBJ1-3; D is unresolved. Germline CDR1 is MNHNY and CDR2 is SVGAGI (reference sequence). The V and J ends lost 6 bases and 6 bases respectively, with 12 bases between them. The CDR3 contains 13 residues. The CDR3 protein is CASRRFGENTIYF. The DNA of the CDR3 is TGTGCCAGCAGAAGGTTCGGGGAAAACACCATATATTTT.

The rearrangement joins TRBV19 to TRBJ2-2, with no clear D. Germline V gene data show CDR1 as LNHDA and CDR2 as SQIVND (reference sequence). The CDR3 totals 16 residues. Trimming left V 0 bases short and J 4 bases short, with 12 bases between. This chain's CDR3 is CASSIEGRSGTGELFF. The DNA of the CDR3 is TGTGCCAGTAGTATAGAGGGCCGGAGTGGCACCGGGGAGCTGTTTTTT.

The chain joins TRBV19 to TRBJ2-5; TRBD1 agrees at 8 bases. V was clipped by 8 bases and J by 5 bases; unmatched bases: 7. CDR1 is LNHDA, CDR2 SQIVND, per germline (reference sequence). This CDR3 contains 13 residues. The CDR3 DNA follows: TGTGCCAGTCCAGGACAGGGCAGGGAGACCCAGTACTTC. This codes for CASPGQGRETQYF.

CDR3 bases: TGTGCCAGCCTACAGGGAGGCACTGAAGCTTTCTTT. It specifies CASLQGGTEAFF. The V and J genes are TRBV28 and TRBJ1-1; a weak D match, TRBD1 (6 bases). Germline loops: CDR1 MDHEN, CDR2 SYDVKM. V lost 8 bases to trimming and J lost 4 bases, with 11 bases between them. The CDR3 consists of 12 residues.

The chain recombines TRBV12-5 with TRBJ1-2, with D tentatively TRBD1 (5 bases). The CDR3 has 13 residues. Trimming pared 3 bases from V and 7 bases from J, leaving 12 bases between. The germline V gene has CDR1 LGHNT and CDR2 FRNRAP. The CDR3 protein is CASGFLGRGGYTF. The CDR3 DNA reads TGTGCTAGTGGTTTTCTGGGGCGCGGTGGCTACACCTTC.

This chain links TRBV27 with TRBJ2-7; 12 nucleotides align to TRBD1. Trimming cost V 3 bases and J 7 bases; bases outside gene matches: 7. The CDR3 is 15 amino acids. CDR1 and CDR2 from the germline V gene are MNHEY and SMNVEV (reference sequence). The CDR3: CASSFRGQGAPEQYF. The CDR3 coding sequence is TGTGCCAGCAGTTTCCGGGGACAGGGGGCGCCTGAGCAGTACTTC.

The chain employs TRBV15 and TRBJ2-7; the D gene is possibly TRBD2 (6 bases). The CDR3 loop spans 14 amino acids. Trimming shortened V by 8 bases and J by 6 bases, and 20 bases separated the two germline ends. Germline V CDR1 and CDR2: LNHNV, YYDKDF (reference sequence). As DNA, the CDR3 is TGTGCCACCCTAAACGGGGGAGGTAACGGCGAGCAGTACTTC. This sequence encodes CATLNGGGNGEQYF.

The rearrangement uses TRBV15 and TRBJ1-5; D is perhaps TRBD1 (6 bases). Germline CDR1 reads LNHNV; CDR2 reads YYDKDF (reference sequence). Trimming took off 0 bases at V and 0 bases at J, with 15 bases between the two ends. The CDR3 covers 18 residues. CDR3 nucleotide sequence: TGTGCCACCAGCAGAGATGGGGGGCAGGGAACTAGCAATCAGCCCCAGCATTTT. It yields the protein CATSRDGGQGTSNQPQHF.

The gene calls are TRBV18 and TRBJ2-5; tentatively, D is TRBD1 (6 bases). V lost 3 bases and J lost 2, with 13 bases in between. The germline V gene encodes CDR1 KGHSH and CDR2 LQKENI. The CDR3 is 15 amino acids. CDR3 in DNA: TGTGCCAGCTCACCCACGACAAGGGGGCAAGAGACCCAGTACTTC. Its protein product is CASSPTTRGQETQYF.

The chain carries TRBV6-4 and TRBJ1-1; TRBD1 matches 8 bases. Per the germline V gene, CDR1 is MRHNA and CDR2 is SNTAGT. V lost 5 bases, J lost 1 base, and 21 bases stayed unmatched. This CDR3 spans 20 amino acids. The CDR3 DNA sequence: TGTGCCAGCAGTAAGACACTACGTCGGCAGGGGGCTAAGGGGAACACTGAAGCTTTCTTT. Translating it yields CASSKTLRRQGAKGNTEAFF.

V and J are TRBV5-1 and TRBJ2-3, with no clear D. Looked up from germline, CDR1 is SGHRS and CDR2 is YFSETQ. V shed 0 bases and J shed 3 bases, with 8 bases lying between them. The CDR3 is 14 amino acids. CDR3 sequence (DNA): TGCGCCAGCAGCTTGGGCGCTAGTACAGATACGCAGTATTTT. Its translation: CASSLGASTDTQYF. The full variable domain, rest sourced from reference TRBV5-1 and TRBJ2-3, is KAGVTQTPRYLIKTRGQQVTLSCSPISGHRSVSWYQQTPGQGLQFLFEYFSETQRNKGNFPGRFSGRQFSNSRSEMNVSTLELGDSALYLCASSLGASTDTQYFGPGTRLTVL.

This chain uses TRBV14 with TRBJ2-7; D is ambiguous. This CDR3 has 15 amino acids. Trimming shortened V by 0 bases and J by 4 bases, and 13 bases separated the two germline ends. Germline V gives CDR1 SGHDN, CDR2 FVKESK. The CDR3 loop reads CASSQDWVPTYEQYF. CDR3 DNA sequence: TGTGCCAGCAGCCAAGATTGGGTGCCGACTTACGAGCAGTACTTC.

The rearrangement links TRBV4-1 to TRBJ2-3; 8 nucleotides line up with TRBD2. The CDR3 totals 14 residues. Germline CDR1 is MGHRA and CDR2 is YSYEKL. J was trimmed by 0 bases and V by 9 bases; bases with no gene match: 5. The CDR3 DNA reads as TGCGCCAGAAGGAGCGGGAGAAGCACAGATACGCAGTATTTT. Amino acids: CARRSGRSTDTQYF.

The sample holds one count of this clone. This chain's CDR3 is CASSPDLAYEQYF. The CDR3 DNA sequence: TGTGCCAGCAGCCCCGACTTAGCCTACGAGCAGTACTTC. The chain combines TRBV14 with TRBJ2-7, with D unclear. The CDR3 has 13 amino acids. V dropped 4 bases and J dropped 2 bases, with 9 bases sitting between them. Germline loops: CDR1 SGHDN, CDR2 FVKESK.

This clone was picked up one time. This sequence joins TRBV7-2 and TRBJ2-1, with 10 nucleotides matching TRBD2. V lost 1 base, J lost 7 bases, and 7 bases stayed unmatched. The CDR3 is 16 residues long. Germline V gene data show CDR1 as SGHTA and CDR2 as FQGNSA. The CDR3 protein is CASSLVAGGRGNEQFF. CDR3 sequence (DNA): TGTGCCAGCAGCTTAGTAGCGGGAGGCCGTGGGAATGAGCAGTTCTTC.

V gene TRBV11-3 combines with J gene TRBJ1-3, with D maybe TRBD1 (5 bases). Germline lookup yields CDR1 SGHNT and CDR2 YENEEA. Trimming removed 5 bases from V and 0 bases from J, with 8 bases in between. This CDR3 has 14 amino acids. The CDR3 here is CASSEDSSGNTIYF. The CDR3, as DNA: TGTGCCAGCAGCGAAGACAGCTCTGGAAACACCATATATTTT.

V gene TRBV4-1 combines with J gene TRBJ1-1; D not resolved. Germline assignment: CDR1 MGHRA and CDR2 YSYEKL. The CDR3 runs 14 residues. V was shortened by 4 bases and J by 7 bases, with 16 bases between the two germline ends. CDR3 coding DNA: TGCGCCAGCAGCCCCCTACAAAGGGCCGTTGAAGCTTTCTTT. Its translation is CASSPLQRAVEAFF.

The chain joins TRBV4-2 to TRBJ2-7; 8 bases line up with TRBD2. CDR1 is LGHNA, CDR2 YNFKEQ, per germline. CDR3 length equals 16 residues. J gave up 5 bases and V 1 base, and 10 bases lay outside the gene matches. The CDR3 DNA reads TGTGCCAGCAGCCAAGCCGGGGGGGCGGGAGCAGACGAGCAGTACTTC. Residues: CASSQAGGAGADEQYF.

This clone has a handful of counts. The chain uses TRBV27 and TRBJ1-5; 8 bases are a match to TRBD1. The junction had 6 bases not matched to a gene; V was cut back by 3 bases and J by 5 bases. The germline CDR1 and CDR2 sequences are MNHEY and SMNVEV (reference sequence). CDR3 length: 15 amino acids. In DNA, the CDR3 is TGTGCCAGCAGTTTGCGGACAGGGCCGGATCAGCCCCAGCATTTT. Translation gives CASSLRTGPDQPQHF.

This clone was picked up a small number of times. This chain links TRBV14 with TRBJ2-1; D may correspond to TRBD1 or TRBD2 (5 bases each). The germline gives CDR1 SGHDN, CDR2 FVKESK. The CDR3 extends over 13 amino acids. V was shortened by 8 bases and J by 4 bases, with 12 bases between the two germline ends. The CDR3 region is CASARDLYNEQFF. Here the CDR3 DNA reads TGTGCCAGCGCCAGGGACCTTTACAATGAGCAGTTCTTC. Supplemented by reference TRBV14 and TRBJ2-1, the full variable domain reads EAGVTQFPSHSVIEKGQTVTLRCDPISGHDNLYWYRRVMGKEIKFLLHFVKESKQDESGMPNNRFLAERTGGTYSTLKVQPAELEDSGVYFCASARDLYNEQFFGPGTRLTVL.

The rearrangement uses TRBV30 and TRBJ2-4; D unclear. V dropped 5 bases and J dropped 6 bases, with 14 bases sitting between them. The germline CDR1 and CDR2 sequences are GTSNPN and SVGIG (reference sequence). The CDR3 covers 13 residues. This CDR3 is CAWETGFPNIQYF. The CDR3, as DNA: TGTGCCTGGGAAACGGGCTTCCCAAACATTCAGTACTTC. The full variable domain, in which reference TRBV30 and TRBJ2-4 provide the parts outside the CDR3, is SQTIHQWPATLVQPVGSPLSLECTVEGTSNPNLYWYRQAAGRGLQLLFYSVGIGQISSEVPQNLSASRPQDRQFILSSKKLLLSDSGFYLCAWETGFPNIQYFGAGTRLSVL.

The genes are TRBV6-1 and TRBJ2-3; D tentatively reads TRBD1 or TRBD2 (5 bases each). V was clipped by 0 bases and J by 8 bases, with 12 bases between them. CDR3 length: 14 amino acids. The V gene's germline CDR1 is MNHNS and CDR2 SASEGT. CDR3 bases: TGTGCCAGCAGTGAAGCCGGGGCCTCAGGTACGCAGTATTTT. Translating gives CASSEAGASGTQYF.

Here the CDR3 DNA reads TGCGCCAGCAGTGGGGCAGGGGGTCAGCCCCAGCATTTT. Translating gives CASSGAGGQPQHF. The chain employs TRBV10-2 and TRBJ1-5; 7 positions agree with TRBD1. Germline trimming cut 4 bases from V and 6 bases from J; bases unmatched to any gene: 3. Per germline, CDR1 WSHSY and CDR2 SAAADI. The CDR3 extends over 13 amino acids.